Below are 14 T cell receptor beta chains sequenced from a single sample in a study of regulatory T cells in long-lasting Graves disease. Regarding time point: persistent/refractory GD, antithyroid drugs over 5 years with positive TRAb. Preparation of the TCR library used RNA extracted from PBMCs. Investigators prepared the TCR beta libraries by applying iRepertoire HTBI primers and Arm-PCR of CDR3 regions. TCRdb re-analysed the multiplex PCR reads in MiXCR, keeping a single row per CDR3 protein. Found here are 310,000 or so distinct CDR3 sequences, roughly 21% of them singletons; the top ten hold 29%. The starting material was peripheral blood mononuclear cells (PBMCs), obtained when the disease was refractory, from a patient treated with antithyroid drugs. These receptor sequences come from a female donor with Graves disease.

This clonotype has a handful of counts. A much larger clone differs by one base, so this may be a read error. V gene TRBV6-5 combines with J gene TRBJ2-5; possibly TRBD2 for D (6 bases). Germline CDR1 is MNHEY and CDR2 is SVGAGI. The CDR3 length is 17 residues. CDR3 residues: CASSYGPTSLFPEAQYF. In DNA form, the CDR3 reads TGTGCCAGCAGTTACGGCCCGACTAGTCTCTTTCCAGAGGCCCAGTACTTC.

This clonotype was seen many times. V usage is TRBV5-4 and J usage is TRBJ2-5; 9 bases fit TRBD1. This CDR3 is 16 amino acids long. CDR1 is SGHNT, CDR2 YYREEE, per germline (reference sequence). V gave up 4 bases and J gave up 5 bases; unmatched junction bases: 12. This CDR3 reads CASSGSGTGQGETQYF. CDR3 bases: TGTGCCAGCAGCGGATCCGGGACAGGGCAGGGGGAGACCCAGTACTTC.

This clonotype was detected only a few times. CDR3 in amino acids: CASTPTSGRKVYEQYF. In DNA, the CDR3 is TGCGCCAGCACCCCGACTAGCGGGAGGAAAGTCTACGAGCAGTACTTC. The chain has TRBV4-1 and TRBJ2-7, with 13 bases lining up with TRBD2. The germline CDR1 and CDR2 sequences are MGHRA and YSYEKL. This CDR3 comprises 16 residues. V gave up 7 bases and J gave up 3 bases; unmatched junction bases: 9.

This clonotype has at least ten counts. V and J are TRBV12-3 or TRBV12-4 and TRBJ2-7, with a possible D match to TRBD1 (5 bases). The CDR3 is 14 residues long. V was clipped by 3 bases and J by 7 bases, with 16 bases between them. CDR3 nucleotide sequence: TGTGCCAGCAGTTTTGGGCAGGGCCTTGGGGAGCAGTACTTC. Translation: CASSFGQGLGEQYF.

J is TRBJ2-7 and V is TRBV4-3; the D call may be TRBD1 or TRBD2 (6 bases each). V was cut by 1 base and J by 3 bases, with 13 bases left in between. There are 15 residues in the CDR3. CDR1 is LGHNA and CDR2 is YSLEER in the germline V gene. In DNA, the CDR3 is TGCGCCAGCAGCCAAGGTACGGGGGCCAACTACGAGCAGTACTTC. Its protein is CASSQGTGANYEQYF.

This sequence joins TRBV18 and TRBJ2-1; 8 nucleotides agree with TRBD1. Per the germline V gene, CDR1 is KGHSH and CDR2 is LQKENI. The CDR3 has 13 residues. J was trimmed by 5 bases and V by 3 bases; bases with no gene match: 0. CDR3 nucleotides: TGTGCCAGCTCACCGGGACAGGACAATGAGCAGTTCTTC. It yields the protein CASSPGQDNEQFF.

Points on this clonotype: A much larger clone is a single base away; this may be a read error. The V gene is TRBV12-3 or TRBV12-4, the J gene TRBJ2-7, with D possibly matching TRBD1 (8 bases). CDR3 length: 14 residues. CDR3 DNA: TGTGCCGGCAGTCAAACAGGGGGGGGAGGCGAGCAGTACTTC. It encodes CAGSQTGGGGEQYF.

This clonotype was seen repeatedly, ten times or more. CDR3 in amino acids: CASSSGLVPPQHF. The CDR3 nucleotides read TGTGCCAGCAGCTCAGGGCTTGTCCCCCCGCAGCATTTT. The chain is built from TRBV7-2 and TRBJ1-5; TRBD1 is a possible D gene (5 bases). Trimming left V 4 bases short and J 13 bases short, with 17 bases between. The CDR3 runs to 13 residues. The V gene's germline CDR1 is SGHTA and CDR2 FQGNSA.

J is TRBJ1-2 and V is TRBV5-4; D may be TRBD1 (6 bases). Germline values: CDR1 SGHNT, CDR2 YYREEE (reference sequence). Trimming shortened V by 1 base and J by 3 bases, and 10 bases separated the two germline ends. This CDR3 spans 14 amino acids. The CDR3 DNA reads TGTGCCAGCAGCTTGACAGGGACCTACTATGGCTACACCTTC. Residues: CASSLTGTYYGYTF. The variable domain in full, completed from reference TRBV5-4 and TRBJ1-2, reads ETGVTQSPTHLIKTRGQQVTLRCSSQSGHNTVSWYQQALGQGPQFIFQYYREEENGRGNFPPRFSGLQFPNYSSELNVNALELDDSALYLCASSLTGTYYGYTFGSGTRLTVV.

J is TRBJ2-7 and V is TRBV5-1; 9 bases map to TRBD1. V lost 3 bases and J lost 7; bases outside the gene matches: 8. Germline V gene lookup returns CDR1 SGHRS and CDR2 YFSETQ. This CDR3 has 14 residues. The CDR3 sequence is CASSYAATGGEQYF. In DNA form, the CDR3 reads TGCGCCAGCAGCTACGCCGCGACAGGGGGAGAGCAGTACTTC.

This clonotype was recorded at least ten times. The chain employs TRBV6-5 and TRBJ1-2; 10 bases are a match to TRBD1. Germline V gene data show CDR1 as MNHEY and CDR2 as SVGAGI. V trimming: 6 bases; J trimming: 1 base; junction bases outside the gene matches: 8. The CDR3 loop spans 16 amino acids. The CDR3 loop reads CASSYDGTGDNYGYTF. The CDR3 DNA is TGTGCCAGCAGCTACGACGGGACAGGGGATAACTATGGCTACACCTTC.

This clonotype has at least ten counts. The chain carries TRBV5-6 and TRBJ2-5; a weak D match, TRBD2 (5 bases). Germline V lookup: CDR1 SGHDT, CDR2 YYEEEE. The CDR3 has 13 amino acids. Trimming took 3 bases from V and 7 from J, leaving 13 bases between them. In nucleotides, the CDR3 is TGTGCCAGCAGCTCGGCCGGAGGAGGGACCCAGTACTTC. This translates into CASSSAGGGTQYF.

V is TRBV12-3 or TRBV12-4 and J is TRBJ2-2; TRBD1 matches 7 bases. With 2 bases clipped from V and 2 bases from J, the junction kept 5 bases outside the gene matches. This CDR3 comprises 16 residues. The CDR3 spells CASSLSGTANTGELFF. The CDR3 region has the DNA TGTGCCAGCAGTTTATCCGGGACAGCTAACACCGGGGAGCTGTTTTTT.

This clonotype occurred a few times. The rearrangement uses TRBV19 and TRBJ2-7; 8 bases agree with TRBD1. CDR3 length equals 15 residues. V gave up 6 bases and J gave up 4 bases; unmatched junction bases: 11. Germline-derived CDR1 and CDR2 are LNHDA and SQIVND (reference sequence). The CDR3 nucleotides are TGTGCCAGTAGAAAGTATCGGACAGGGCCTTACGAGCAGTACTTC. This translates into CASRKYRTGPYEQYF.